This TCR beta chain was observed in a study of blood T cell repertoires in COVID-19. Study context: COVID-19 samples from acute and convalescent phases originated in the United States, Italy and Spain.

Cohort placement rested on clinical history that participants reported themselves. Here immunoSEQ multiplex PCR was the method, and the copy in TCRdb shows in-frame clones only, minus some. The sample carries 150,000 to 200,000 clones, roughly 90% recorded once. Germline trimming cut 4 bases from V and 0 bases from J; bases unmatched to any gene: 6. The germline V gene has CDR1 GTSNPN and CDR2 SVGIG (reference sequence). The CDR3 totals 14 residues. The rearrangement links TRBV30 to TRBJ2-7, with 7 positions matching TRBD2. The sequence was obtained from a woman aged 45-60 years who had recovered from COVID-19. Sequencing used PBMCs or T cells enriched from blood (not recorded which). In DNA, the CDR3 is TGTGCCTGGAAGCGCGGGAGTCTCTCCTACGAGCAGTACTTC. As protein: CAWKRGSLSYEQYF.